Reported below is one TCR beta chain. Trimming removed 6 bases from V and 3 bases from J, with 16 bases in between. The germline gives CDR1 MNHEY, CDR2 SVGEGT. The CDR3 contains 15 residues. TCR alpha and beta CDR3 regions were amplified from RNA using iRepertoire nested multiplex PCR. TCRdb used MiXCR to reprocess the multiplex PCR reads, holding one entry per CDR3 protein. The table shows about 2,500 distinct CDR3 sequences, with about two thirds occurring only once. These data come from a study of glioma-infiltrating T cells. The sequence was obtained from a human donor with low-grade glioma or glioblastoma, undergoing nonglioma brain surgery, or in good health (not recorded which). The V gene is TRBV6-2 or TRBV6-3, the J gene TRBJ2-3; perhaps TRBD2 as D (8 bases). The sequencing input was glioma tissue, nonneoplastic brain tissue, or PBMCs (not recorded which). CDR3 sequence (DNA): TGTGCCAGCAGCCGGGACAGCGGGAGAACAGATACGCAGTATTTT. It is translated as CASSRDSGRTDTQYF.